Listed here is a single T cell receptor beta chain. The antigen is unknown. This entry comes from a study of cytomegalovirus exposure and HLA in healthy donors. Primers for the PCR totalled 60 Vbeta and 13 Jbeta. The data were produced by immunoSEQ multiplex PCR, yet TCRdb's version contains in-frame clones alone and is incomplete. The sample contains some 130,000 clones, about four fifths of which appear only once. From germline, CDR1 is LGHNA and CDR2 YNFKEQ. Trimming shortened V by 0 bases and J by 3 bases, and 15 bases separated the two germline ends. The CDR3 extends over 16 amino acids. Study-level points and caveats: Cytomegalovirus-associated status was assigned to approximately 160 TCR beta chains.

Input material: PBMCs. This receptor was identified in a man under 40 in good health. The J gene is TRBJ2-7, the V gene TRBV4-2, with no clear D. The CDR3 DNA sequence: TGTGCCAGCAGCCAAGATACTCCATCCCCATTCTACGAGCAGTACTTC. Translating it yields CASSQDTPSPFYEQYF.